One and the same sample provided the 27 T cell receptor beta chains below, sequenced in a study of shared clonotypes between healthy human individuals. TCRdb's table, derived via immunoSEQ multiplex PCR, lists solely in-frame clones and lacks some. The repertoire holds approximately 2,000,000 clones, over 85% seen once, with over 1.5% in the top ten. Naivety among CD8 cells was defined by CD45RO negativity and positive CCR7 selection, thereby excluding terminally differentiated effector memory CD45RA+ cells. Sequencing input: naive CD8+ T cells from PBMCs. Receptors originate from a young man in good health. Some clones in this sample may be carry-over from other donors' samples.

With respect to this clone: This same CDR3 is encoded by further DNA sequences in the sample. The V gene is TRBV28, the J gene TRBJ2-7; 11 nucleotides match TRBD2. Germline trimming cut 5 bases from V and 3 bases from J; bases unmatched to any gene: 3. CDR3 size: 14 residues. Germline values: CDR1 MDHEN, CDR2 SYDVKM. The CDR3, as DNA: TGTGCCAGCAGTCCCGGACTAGCGGGCTACGAGCAGTACTTC. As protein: CASSPGLAGYEQYF.

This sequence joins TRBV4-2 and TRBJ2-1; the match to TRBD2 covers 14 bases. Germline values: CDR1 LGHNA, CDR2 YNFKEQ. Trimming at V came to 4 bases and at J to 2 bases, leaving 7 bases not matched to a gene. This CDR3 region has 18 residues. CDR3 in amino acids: CASSRKPGLAGAYNEQFF. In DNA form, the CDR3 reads TGTGCCAGCAGCCGAAAACCGGGACTAGCGGGAGCCTACAATGAGCAGTTCTTC.

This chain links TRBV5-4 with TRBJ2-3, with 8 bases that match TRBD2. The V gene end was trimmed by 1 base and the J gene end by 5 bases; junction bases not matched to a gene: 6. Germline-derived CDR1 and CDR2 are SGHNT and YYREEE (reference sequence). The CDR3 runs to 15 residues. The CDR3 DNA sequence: TGTGCCAGCAGCTTGAAGCGGGAGACCGAAGATACGCAGTATTTT. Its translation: CASSLKRETEDTQYF. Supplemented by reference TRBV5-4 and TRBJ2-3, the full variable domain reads ETGVTQSPTHLIKTRGQQVTLRCSSQSGHNTVSWYQQALGQGPQFIFQYYREEENGRGNFPPRFSGLQFPNYSSELNVNALELDDSALYLCASSLKRETEDTQYFGPGTRLTVL.

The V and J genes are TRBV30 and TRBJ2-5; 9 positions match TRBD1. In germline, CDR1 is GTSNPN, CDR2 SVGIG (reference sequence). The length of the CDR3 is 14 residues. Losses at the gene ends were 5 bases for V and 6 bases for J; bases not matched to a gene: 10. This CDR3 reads CAWGPGQGIKTQYF. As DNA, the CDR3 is TGTGCCTGGGGGCCGGGACAGGGTATAAAGACCCAGTACTTC.

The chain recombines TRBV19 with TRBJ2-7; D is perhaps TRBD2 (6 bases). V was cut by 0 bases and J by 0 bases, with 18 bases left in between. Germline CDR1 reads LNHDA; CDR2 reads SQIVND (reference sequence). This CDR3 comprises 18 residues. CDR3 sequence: CASSIEGGRDSLSYEQYF. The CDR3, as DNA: TGTGCCAGTAGTATAGAAGGAGGGCGGGACTCCCTCTCCTACGAGCAGTACTTC.

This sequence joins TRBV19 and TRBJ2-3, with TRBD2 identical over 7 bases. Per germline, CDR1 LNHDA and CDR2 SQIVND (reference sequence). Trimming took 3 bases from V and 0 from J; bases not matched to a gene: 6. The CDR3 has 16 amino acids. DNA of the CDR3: TGTGCCAGTAGTATGGTGGCTAGCGGTAGCACAGATACGCAGTATTTT. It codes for CASSMVASGSTDTQYF.

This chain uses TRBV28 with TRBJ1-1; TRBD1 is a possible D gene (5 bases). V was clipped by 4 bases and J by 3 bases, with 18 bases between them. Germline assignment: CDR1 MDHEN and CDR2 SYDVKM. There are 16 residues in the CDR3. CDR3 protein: CASSSLYLDKDTEAFF. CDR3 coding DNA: TGTGCCAGCAGTTCGCTTTATTTGGACAAAGACACTGAAGCTTTCTTT.

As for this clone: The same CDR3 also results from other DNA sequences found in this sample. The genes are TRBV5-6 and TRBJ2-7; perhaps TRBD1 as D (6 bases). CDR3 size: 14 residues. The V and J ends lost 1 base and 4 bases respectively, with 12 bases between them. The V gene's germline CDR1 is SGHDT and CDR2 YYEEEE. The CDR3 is CASSLMTGDYEQYF. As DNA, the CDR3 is TGTGCCAGCAGCTTGATGACAGGTGATTACGAGCAGTACTTC.

The CDR3: CAISGGGVGYNEQFF. For the CDR3, the DNA is TGTGCCATCAGTGGGGGTGGGGTGGGTTACAATGAGCAGTTCTTC. The J gene is TRBJ2-1, the V gene TRBV10-3; D uncertain. The CDR3 is 15 amino acids. V was trimmed by 4 bases and J by 4 bases, leaving 14 bases between them. Germline CDR1 reads ENHRY; CDR2 reads SYGVKD.

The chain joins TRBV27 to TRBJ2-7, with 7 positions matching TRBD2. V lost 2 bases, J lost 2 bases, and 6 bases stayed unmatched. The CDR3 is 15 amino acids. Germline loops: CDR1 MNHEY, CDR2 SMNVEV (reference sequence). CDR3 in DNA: TGTGCCAGCAGTTTAATAGGCGGGGGACCCTACGAGCAGTACTTC. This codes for CASSLIGGGPYEQYF.

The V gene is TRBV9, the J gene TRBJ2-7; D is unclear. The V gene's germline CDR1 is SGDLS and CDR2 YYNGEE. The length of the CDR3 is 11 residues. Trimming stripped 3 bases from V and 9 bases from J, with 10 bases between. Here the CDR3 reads CASSGYDGQYF. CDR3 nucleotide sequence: TGTGCCAGCAGCGGCTACGATGGGCAGTACTTC.

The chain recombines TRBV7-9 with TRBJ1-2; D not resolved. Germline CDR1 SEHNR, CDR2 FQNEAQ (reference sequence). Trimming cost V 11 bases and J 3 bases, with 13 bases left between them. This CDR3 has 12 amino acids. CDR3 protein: CAGRRVDYGYTF. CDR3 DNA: TGTGCCGGACGAAGAGTTGACTATGGCTACACCTTC.

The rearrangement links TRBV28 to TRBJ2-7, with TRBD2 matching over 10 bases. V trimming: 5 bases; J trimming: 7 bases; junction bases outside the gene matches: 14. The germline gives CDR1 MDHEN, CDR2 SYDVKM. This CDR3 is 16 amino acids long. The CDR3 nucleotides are TGTGCCAGCAGTCTCCTCTCCAGCGGGAGGGCCTGGGAGCAGTACTTC. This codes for CASSLLSSGRAWEQYF.

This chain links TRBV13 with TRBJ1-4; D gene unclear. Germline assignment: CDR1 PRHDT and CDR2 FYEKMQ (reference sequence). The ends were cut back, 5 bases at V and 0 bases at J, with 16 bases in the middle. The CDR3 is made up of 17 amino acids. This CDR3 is CASSALRKGATNEKLFF. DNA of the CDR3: TGTGCCAGCAGCGCTCTCCGCAAAGGTGCAACTAATGAAAAACTGTTTTTT.

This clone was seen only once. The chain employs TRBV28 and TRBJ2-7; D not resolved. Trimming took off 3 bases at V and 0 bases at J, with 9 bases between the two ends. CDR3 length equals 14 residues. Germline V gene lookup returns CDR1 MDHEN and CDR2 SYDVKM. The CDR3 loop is CASSLLMSSYEQYF. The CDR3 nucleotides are TGTGCCAGCAGTTTGCTGATGAGCTCCTACGAGCAGTACTTC. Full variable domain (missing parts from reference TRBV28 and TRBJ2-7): DVKVTQSSRYLVKRTGEKVFLECVQDMDHENMFWYRQDPGLGLRLIYFSYDVKMKEKGDIPEGYSVSREKKERFSLILESASTNQTSMYLCASSLLMSSYEQYFGPGTRLTVT.

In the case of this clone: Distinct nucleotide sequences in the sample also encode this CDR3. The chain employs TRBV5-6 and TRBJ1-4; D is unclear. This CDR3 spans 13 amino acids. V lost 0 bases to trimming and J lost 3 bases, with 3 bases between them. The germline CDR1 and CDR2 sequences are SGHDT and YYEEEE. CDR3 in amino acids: CASSLAANEKLFF. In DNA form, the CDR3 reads TGTGCCAGCAGCTTGGCGGCTAATGAAAAACTGTTTTTT.

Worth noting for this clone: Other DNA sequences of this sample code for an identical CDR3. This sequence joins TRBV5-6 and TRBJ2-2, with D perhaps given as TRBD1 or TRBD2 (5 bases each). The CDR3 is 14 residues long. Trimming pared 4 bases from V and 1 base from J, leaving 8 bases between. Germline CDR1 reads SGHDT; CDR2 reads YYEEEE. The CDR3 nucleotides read TGTGCCAGCAGCCCGGGGCAGAACACCGGGGAGCTGTTTTTT. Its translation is CASSPGQNTGELFF.

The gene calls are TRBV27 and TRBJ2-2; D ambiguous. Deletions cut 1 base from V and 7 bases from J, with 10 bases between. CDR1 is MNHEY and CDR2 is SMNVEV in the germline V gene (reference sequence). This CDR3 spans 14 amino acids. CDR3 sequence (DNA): TGTGCCAGCAGTTTATTTATTTTGGGCGGGGAGCTGTTTTTT. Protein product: CASSLFILGGELFF.

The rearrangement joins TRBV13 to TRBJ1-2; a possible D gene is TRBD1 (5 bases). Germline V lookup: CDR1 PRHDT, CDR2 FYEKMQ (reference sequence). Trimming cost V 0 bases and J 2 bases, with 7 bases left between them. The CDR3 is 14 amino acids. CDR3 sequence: CASSLGTDNYGYTF. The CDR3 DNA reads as TGTGCCAGCAGCTTAGGGACAGACAACTATGGCTACACCTTC. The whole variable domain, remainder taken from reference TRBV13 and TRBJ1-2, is AAGVIQSPRHLIKEKRETATLKCYPIPRHDTVYWYQQGPGQDPQFLISFYEKMQSDKGSIPDRFSAQQFSDYHSELNMSSLELGDSALYFCASSLGTDNYGYTFGSGTRLTVV.

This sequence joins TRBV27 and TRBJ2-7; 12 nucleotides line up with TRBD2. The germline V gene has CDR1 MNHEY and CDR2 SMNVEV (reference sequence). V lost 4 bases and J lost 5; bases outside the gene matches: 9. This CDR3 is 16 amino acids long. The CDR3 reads CASSSERLAGVHEQYF. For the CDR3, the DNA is TGTGCCAGCAGTTCCGAGCGACTAGCGGGAGTGCACGAGCAGTACTTC.

CDR3 amino acids: CASSFADRGYEQYF. As DNA, the CDR3 is TGTGCCAGCAGCTTTGCGGACAGGGGATACGAGCAGTACTTC. This chain links TRBV7-2 with TRBJ2-7; TRBD1 matches at 9 bases. Per the germline V gene, CDR1 is SGHTA and CDR2 is FQGNSA. The CDR3 length is 14 residues. J was trimmed by 4 bases and V by 3 bases; bases with no gene match: 4.

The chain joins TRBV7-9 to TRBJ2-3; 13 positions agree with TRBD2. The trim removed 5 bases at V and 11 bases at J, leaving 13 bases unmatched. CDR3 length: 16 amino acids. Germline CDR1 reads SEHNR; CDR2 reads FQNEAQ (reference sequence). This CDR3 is CASSEHTGTSGNKQYF. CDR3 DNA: TGTGCCAGCAGCGAACACACCGGGACTAGCGGGAACAAGCAGTATTTT.

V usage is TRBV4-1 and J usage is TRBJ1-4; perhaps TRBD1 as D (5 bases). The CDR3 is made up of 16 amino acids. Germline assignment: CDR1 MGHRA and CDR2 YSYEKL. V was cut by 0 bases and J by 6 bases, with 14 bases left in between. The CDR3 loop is CASSQDPGGLYEKLFF. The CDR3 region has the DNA TGCGCCAGCAGCCAAGATCCCGGGGGATTGTATGAAAAACTGTTTTTT.

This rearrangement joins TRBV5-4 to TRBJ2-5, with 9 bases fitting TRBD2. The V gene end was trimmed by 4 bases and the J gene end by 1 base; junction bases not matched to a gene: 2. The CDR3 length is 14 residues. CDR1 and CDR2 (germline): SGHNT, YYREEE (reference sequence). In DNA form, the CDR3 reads TGTGCCAGCAGCGTGACTAGCGGCCAAGAGACCCAGTACTTC. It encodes CASSVTSGQETQYF.

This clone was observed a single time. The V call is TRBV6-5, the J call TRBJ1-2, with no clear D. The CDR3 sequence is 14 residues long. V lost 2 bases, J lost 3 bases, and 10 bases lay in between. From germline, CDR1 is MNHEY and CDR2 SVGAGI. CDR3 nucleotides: TGTGCCAGCAGTTACGGGATCCTTGACTATGGCTACACCTTC. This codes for CASSYGILDYGYTF.

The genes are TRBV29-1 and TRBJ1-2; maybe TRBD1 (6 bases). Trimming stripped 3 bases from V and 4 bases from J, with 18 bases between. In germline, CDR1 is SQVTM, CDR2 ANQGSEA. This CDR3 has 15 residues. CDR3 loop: CSVEGGAGAPYGYTF. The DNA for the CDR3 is TGCAGCGTTGAGGGGGGGGCCGGGGCCCCCTATGGCTACACCTTC.

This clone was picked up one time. Written as DNA, the CDR3 is TGCGCCAGCAGTGAACAGGGGCCCCAAGAGACCCAGTACTTC. Translating it yields CASSEQGPQETQYF. The gene calls are TRBV10-1 and TRBJ2-5; TRBD1 aligns across 7 bases. The CDR3 consists of 14 residues. The V gene's germline CDR1 is WNHNN and CDR2 SYGVQD (reference sequence). V shed 3 bases and J 1 base; nucleotides not matched to a gene: 2.